This note documents a single T cell receptor beta chain sequence. The sample originates from a study of CD8 T cells in Susac syndrome. This CDR3 has 14 residues. Germline V CDR1 and CDR2: LGHDT, YNNKEL (reference sequence). With 8 bases removed from V and 3 bases from J, the gap between germline ends came to 17 bases. Reverse transcription of about 0.45 to 1 ug RNA was performed with random hexamers. Amplification of TCR beta CDR3 by immunoSEQ multiplex PCR spanned 54 Vbeta and 13 Jbeta. TCRdb fed the immunoSEQ multiplex PCR reads into MiXCR, producing one record per CDR3 protein. The sample includes around 220,000 distinct CDR3 sequences, about 94% of them seen just once.

The sequence derives from a human donor with multiple sclerosis. The material sequenced was CD8+ T cells from PBMCs. V gene TRBV3-1 combines with J gene TRBJ2-7; possibly TRBD2 for D (7 bases). Written as DNA, the CDR3 is TGTGCCAGCGGGGGGGCGCGTAACAGCTACGAGCAGTACTTC. This sequence encodes CASGGARNSYEQYF.